The next 10 T cell receptor beta chains were all read from a single sample in a study of shared clonotypes between healthy human individuals. Generated by immunoSEQ multiplex PCR, the TCRdb table keeps only in-frame clones and is missing some. The sample shows approximately 2.5 million clones, around nine tenths of them seen only once. Sequenced: naive CD4+ T cells sorted from blood. The subset denotes: CD45RA+ positively selected. The receptor source for this set is a man younger than 30 in good health.

Regarding this clone: Other DNA sequences in the same sample also yield this CDR3. V and J are TRBV30 and TRBJ1-1; perhaps TRBD1 as D (6 bases). The CDR3 consists of 12 residues. Trimming took 3 bases from V and 1 from J, leaving 6 bases between them. Germline V gene data show CDR1 as GTSNPN and CDR2 as SVGIG (reference sequence). The CDR3 reads CAWRQGNTEAFF. The CDR3 DNA reads as TGTGCCTGGAGACAGGGGAACACTGAAGCTTTCTTT.

Details on this clone: The sample carries other DNA sequences with the same CDR3. The chain joins TRBV19 to TRBJ2-7, with TRBD1 matching over 9 bases. Germline CDR1 LNHDA, CDR2 SQIVND (reference sequence). This CDR3 spans 14 amino acids. V lost 3 bases to trimming and J lost 2 bases; unmatched junction nucleotides: 2. The CDR3, as DNA: TGTGCCAGTAGTATCGGACAGGGGACCTACGAGCAGTACTTC. It is translated as CASSIGQGTYEQYF.

The count of this clone is one. This rearrangement joins TRBV9 to TRBJ1-1, with unresolved D. Trimming removed 0 bases at V and 3 bases at J, with 9 bases between. This CDR3 spans 14 amino acids. In germline, CDR1 is SGDLS, CDR2 YYNGEE. The CDR3 region has the DNA TGTGCCAGCAGCGTAGGGTCACGTTACACTGAAGCTTTCTTT. Translation gives CASSVGSRYTEAFF.

This clone turned up a few times. This rearrangement joins TRBV14 to TRBJ1-1, with D possibly being TRBD1 (5 bases). CDR1 is SGHDN, CDR2 FVKESK, per germline. V was cut by 0 bases and J by 1 base, with 12 bases left in between. CDR3 length equals 16 residues. CDR3 coding DNA: TGTGCCAGCAGCCAAGATAAAGGGGCGAAGAACACTGAAGCTTTCTTT. It translates to CASSQDKGAKNTEAFF.

This chain joins TRBV6-1 and TRBJ2-1, with D uncertain. Germline V CDR1 and CDR2: MNHNS, SASEGT. V was shortened by 6 bases and J by 6 bases, with 12 bases between the two germline ends. The CDR3 runs to 13 residues. The CDR3 protein is CASRATRGNEQFF. In DNA, the CDR3 is TGTGCCAGCAGAGCTACTCGAGGCAATGAGCAGTTCTTC.

The chain couples TRBV7-9 to TRBJ1-1; 8 positions match TRBD1. The CDR3 is made up of 15 amino acids. In germline, CDR1 is SEHNR, CDR2 FQNEAQ (reference sequence). J gave up 7 bases and V 0 bases, and 7 bases lay outside the gene matches. In nucleotides, the CDR3 is TGTGCCAGCAGCTTAGCGGGACAGGCTCGCGATGAAGCTTTCTTT. This encodes CASSLAGQARDEAFF.

The CDR3 loop is CASSPSIRGNTEAFF. CDR3 sequence (DNA): TGTGCCAGCTCACCTTCCATTAGGGGAAACACTGAAGCTTTCTTT. V usage is TRBV18 and J usage is TRBJ1-1; possible D gene TRBD1, 5 bases. Germline lookup yields CDR1 KGHSH and CDR2 LQKENI. Trimming left V 3 bases short and J 2 bases short, with 13 bases between. This CDR3 has 15 residues. The full variable domain, in which reference TRBV18 and TRBJ1-1 provide the parts outside the CDR3, is NAGVMQNPRHLVRRRGQEARLRCSPMKGHSHVYWYRQLPEEGLKFMVYLQKENIIDESGMPKERFSAEFPKEGPSILRIQQVVRGDSAAYFCASSPSIRGNTEAFFGQGTRLTVV.

The V gene is TRBV4-1, the J gene TRBJ2-5; 7 nucleotides align to TRBD1. The CDR3 covers 16 residues. Germline CDR1 and CDR2: MGHRA and YSYEKL. Unmatched junction bases numbered 5, after V lost 1 base and J lost 0 bases. This chain's CDR3 is CASSQGGGRYQETQYF. DNA of the CDR3: TGCGCCAGCAGCCAAGGAGGGGGCCGGTACCAAGAGACCCAGTACTTC.

The chain employs TRBV15 and TRBJ2-1; perhaps TRBD2 as D (7 bases). The CDR3 contains 16 residues. Germline V gene data show CDR1 as LNHNV and CDR2 as YYDKDF (reference sequence). The germline V and J ends were trimmed by 1 base and 5 bases, with 15 bases remaining between them. The CDR3 loop reads CATSRARGAGDNEQFF. CDR3 nucleotide sequence: TGTGCCACCAGCAGAGCCCGGGGGGCCGGGGACAATGAGCAGTTCTTC.

V and J are TRBV11-2 and TRBJ2-4, with TRBD2 identical over 12 bases. V was clipped by 5 bases and J by 10 bases; unmatched bases: 9. The CDR3 length is 15 residues. Germline V gene sequence: CDR1 SGHAT, CDR2 FQNNGV. The CDR3 DNA reads TGTGCCAGCAGCCTAGCGGGAGGGCCATGGGAGATTCAGTACTTC. Its protein product is CASSLAGGPWEIQYF.